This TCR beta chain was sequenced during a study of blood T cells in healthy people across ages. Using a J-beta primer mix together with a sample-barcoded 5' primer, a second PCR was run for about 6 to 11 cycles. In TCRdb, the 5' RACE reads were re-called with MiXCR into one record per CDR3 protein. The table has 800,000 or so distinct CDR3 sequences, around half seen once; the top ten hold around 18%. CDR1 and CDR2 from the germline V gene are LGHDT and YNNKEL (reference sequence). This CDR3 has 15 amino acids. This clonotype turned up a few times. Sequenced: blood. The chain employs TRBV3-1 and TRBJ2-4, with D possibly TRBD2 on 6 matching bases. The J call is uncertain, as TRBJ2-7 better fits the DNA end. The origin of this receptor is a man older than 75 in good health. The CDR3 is CASSRRPGAGYEQYF. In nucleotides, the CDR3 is TGTGCCAGCAGCCGAAGACCGGGAGCTGGATACGAGCAGTACTTC.